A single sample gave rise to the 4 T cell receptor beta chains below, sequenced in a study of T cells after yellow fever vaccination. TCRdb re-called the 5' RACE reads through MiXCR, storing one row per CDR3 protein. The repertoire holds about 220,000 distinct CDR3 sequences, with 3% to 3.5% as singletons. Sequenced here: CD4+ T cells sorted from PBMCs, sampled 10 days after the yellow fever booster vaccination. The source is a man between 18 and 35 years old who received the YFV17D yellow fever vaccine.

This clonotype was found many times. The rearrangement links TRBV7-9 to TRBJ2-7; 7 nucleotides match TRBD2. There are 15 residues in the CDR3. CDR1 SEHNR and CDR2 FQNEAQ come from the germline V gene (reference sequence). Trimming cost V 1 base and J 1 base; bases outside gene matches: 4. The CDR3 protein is CASSLVSGRSYEQYF. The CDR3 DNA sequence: TGTGCCAGCAGCTTAGTTAGCGGGCGATCCTACGAGCAGTACTTC.

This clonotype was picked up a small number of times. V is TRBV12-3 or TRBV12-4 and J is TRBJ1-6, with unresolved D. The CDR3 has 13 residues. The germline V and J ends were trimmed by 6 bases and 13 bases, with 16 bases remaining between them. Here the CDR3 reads CASSPDASRPLHF. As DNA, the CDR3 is TGTGCCAGCAGCCCCGATGCATCTAGGCCCCTCCACTTT.

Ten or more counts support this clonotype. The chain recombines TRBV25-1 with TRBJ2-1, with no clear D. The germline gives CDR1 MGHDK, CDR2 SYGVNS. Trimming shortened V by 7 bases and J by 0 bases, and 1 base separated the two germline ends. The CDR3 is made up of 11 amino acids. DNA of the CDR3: TGTGCCAGCATCTCCTACAATGAGCAGTTCTTC. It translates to CASISYNEQFF.

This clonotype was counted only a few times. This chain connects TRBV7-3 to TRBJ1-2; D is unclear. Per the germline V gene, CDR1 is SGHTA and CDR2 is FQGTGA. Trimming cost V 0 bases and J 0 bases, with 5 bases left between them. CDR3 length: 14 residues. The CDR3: CASSLTPANYGYTF. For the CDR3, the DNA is TGTGCCAGCAGCTTAACCCCAGCTAACTATGGCTACACCTTC.